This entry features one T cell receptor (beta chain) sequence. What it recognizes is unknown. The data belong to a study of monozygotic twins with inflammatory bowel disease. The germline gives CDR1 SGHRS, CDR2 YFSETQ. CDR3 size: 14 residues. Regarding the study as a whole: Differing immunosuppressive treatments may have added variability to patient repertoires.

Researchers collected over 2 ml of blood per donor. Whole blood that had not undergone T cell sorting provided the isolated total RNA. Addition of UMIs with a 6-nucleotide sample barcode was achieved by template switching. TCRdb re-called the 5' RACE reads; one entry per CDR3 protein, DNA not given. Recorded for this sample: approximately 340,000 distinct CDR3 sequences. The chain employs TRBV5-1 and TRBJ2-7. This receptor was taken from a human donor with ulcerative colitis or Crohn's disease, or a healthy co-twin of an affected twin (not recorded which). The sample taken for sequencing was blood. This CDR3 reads CASSLVQSSYEQYF.